This TCR beta chain was identified during a study of CD8 T cells in Susac syndrome. Random hexamers primed reverse transcription of about 0.5 to 1 ug RNA. TCRdb ran MiXCR on the immunoSEQ multiplex PCR reads and lists one entry per CDR3 protein. The sample has around 190,000 distinct CDR3 sequences, roughly 92% seen once. Per germline, CDR1 MNHEY and CDR2 SVGEGT. This CDR3 spans 13 amino acids. Between the trimmed V and J ends, which lost 9 bases and 6 bases, there was a span of 15 bases. Input material: CD4+ T cells from PBMCs. The receptor was derived from a human donor in good health. The rearrangement uses TRBV6-2 or TRBV6-3 and TRBJ1-5; unclear D gene. The CDR3 coding sequence is TGTGCCAGTAAAGACCCGGGTTCTCAGCCCCAGCATTTT. Residues: CASKDPGSQPQHF.